These 9 T cell receptor beta chains were all obtained from the same sample, sequenced in a study of shared T cell receptors in the human thymus. Sequenced by immunoSEQ multiplex PCR; TCRdb stores in-frame clones only, minus some. The sample has 500,000 to 550,000 clones; more than 75% are singletons. Another study also made use of these data, one on human thymus T cells.

The sequenced sample was thymocytes. The receptor source for this set is a boy younger than two with a congenital heart defect.

As concerns this clone: Compared with germline, one end of the junction differs, possibly owing to a read error. V and J are TRBV7-2 and TRBJ2-1; 8 bases map to TRBD2. This CDR3 region has 11 residues. CDR1 and CDR2 (germline): SGHTA, FQGNSA. The CDR3 nucleotides read TGTGCCAGCAGCGGACTAGCCCACCAGCTCTTC. Its translation is CASSGLAHQLF.

The J gene is TRBJ2-3, the V gene TRBV14; 8 bases line up with TRBD1. Germline V gene lookup returns CDR1 SGHDN and CDR2 FVKESK. The junction had 2 bases not matched to a gene; V was cut back by 4 bases and J by 2 bases. The CDR3 covers 14 residues. CDR3 nucleotides: TGTGCCAGCAGCCCGGGACAGGTCACAGATACGCAGTATTTT. This sequence encodes CASSPGQVTDTQYF.

A single count supports this clone. The chain has TRBV18 and TRBJ1-1; 10 positions match TRBD1. V gave up 2 bases and J gave up 4 bases; unmatched junction bases: 10. Per the germline V gene, CDR1 is KGHSH and CDR2 is LQKENI. The CDR3 extends over 17 amino acids. The CDR3 DNA reads TGTGCCAGCTCACCAGGGGTCGGGACAGGGGACATCACTGAAGCTTTCTTT. Translating it yields CASSPGVGTGDITEAFF.

This clone was counted a few times. The V gene is TRBV29-1, the J gene TRBJ2-5; 9 positions agree with TRBD1. The CDR3 extends over 14 amino acids. Unmatched junction bases numbered 9, after V lost 5 bases and J lost 5 bases. Germline CDR1 and CDR2: SQVTM and ANQGSEA. CDR3 sequence reads: CSVLGGQGDETQYF. The CDR3 DNA follows: TGCAGCGTTCTAGGGGGACAGGGTGACGAGACCCAGTACTTC.

V is TRBV7-2 and J is TRBJ1-2; 7 bases match TRBD1. The CDR3 is made up of 14 amino acids. Germline V gives CDR1 SGHTA, CDR2 FQGNSA. J gave up 6 bases and V 5 bases, and 9 bases lay outside the gene matches. The CDR3 coding sequence is TGTGCCAGCAGCAAACCGGAACAGGGGCATGGCTACACCTTC. Translation gives CASSKPEQGHGYTF.

J is TRBJ1-1 and V is TRBV4-3; a possible D gene is TRBD1 (6 bases). Germline CDR1 and CDR2: LGHNA and YSLEER. The CDR3 runs to 15 residues. V was pared by 0 bases and J by 3 bases, with 11 bases between. The CDR3 DNA reads as TGCGCCAGCAGCCAAGAACAACAGGGCGACACTGAAGCTTTCTTT. It codes for CASSQEQQGDTEAFF.

This chain joins TRBV7-6 and TRBJ2-7; TRBD2 is a possible D gene (6 bases). The CDR3 length is 15 residues. CDR1 and CDR2 from the germline V gene are SGHVS and FNYEAQ. V lost 1 base, J lost 2 bases, and 12 bases lay in between. As DNA, the CDR3 is TGTGCCAGCAGCTTAGAATTGGGAGGTCCCTACGAGCAGTACTTC. Translated, it gives CASSLELGGPYEQYF.

The chain is built from TRBV5-4 and TRBJ2-5; possible D gene TRBD1, 5 bases. The CDR3 totals 12 residues. Trimming took off 3 bases at V and 5 bases at J, with 8 bases between the two ends. Looked up from germline, CDR1 is SGHNT and CDR2 is YYREEE (reference sequence). DNA of the CDR3: TGTGCCAGCAGCTCCTCAGGGGAGACCCAGTACTTC. Translated: CASSSSGETQYF.

This clone turned up a few times. CDR3 region: CASRCHPDTSYEQYF. In DNA, the CDR3 is TGTGCCAGCAGATGCCACCCGGACACTTCCTACGAGCAGTACTTC. J is TRBJ2-7 and V is TRBV21-1; TRBD1 reflects the table's D call only, with no check against the DNA. TRBV21-1 is annotated as a pseudogene. The CDR3 consists of 15 residues.